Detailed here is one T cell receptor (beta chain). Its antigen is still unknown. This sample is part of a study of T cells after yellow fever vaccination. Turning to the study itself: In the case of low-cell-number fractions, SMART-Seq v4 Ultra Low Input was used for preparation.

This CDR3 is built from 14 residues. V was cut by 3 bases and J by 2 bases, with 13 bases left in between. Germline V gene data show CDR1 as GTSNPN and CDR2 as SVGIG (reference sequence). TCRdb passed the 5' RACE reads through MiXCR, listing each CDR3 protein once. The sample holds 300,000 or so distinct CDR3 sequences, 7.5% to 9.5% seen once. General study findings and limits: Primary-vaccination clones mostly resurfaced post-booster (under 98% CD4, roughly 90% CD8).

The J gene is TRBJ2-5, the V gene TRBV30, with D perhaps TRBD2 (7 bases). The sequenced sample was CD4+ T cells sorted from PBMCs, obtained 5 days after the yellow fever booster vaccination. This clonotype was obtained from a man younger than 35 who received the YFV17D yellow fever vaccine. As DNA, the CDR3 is TGTGCCTGGAGGCGACGGGGGGCACAAGAGACCCAGTACTTC. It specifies CAWRRRGAQETQYF.